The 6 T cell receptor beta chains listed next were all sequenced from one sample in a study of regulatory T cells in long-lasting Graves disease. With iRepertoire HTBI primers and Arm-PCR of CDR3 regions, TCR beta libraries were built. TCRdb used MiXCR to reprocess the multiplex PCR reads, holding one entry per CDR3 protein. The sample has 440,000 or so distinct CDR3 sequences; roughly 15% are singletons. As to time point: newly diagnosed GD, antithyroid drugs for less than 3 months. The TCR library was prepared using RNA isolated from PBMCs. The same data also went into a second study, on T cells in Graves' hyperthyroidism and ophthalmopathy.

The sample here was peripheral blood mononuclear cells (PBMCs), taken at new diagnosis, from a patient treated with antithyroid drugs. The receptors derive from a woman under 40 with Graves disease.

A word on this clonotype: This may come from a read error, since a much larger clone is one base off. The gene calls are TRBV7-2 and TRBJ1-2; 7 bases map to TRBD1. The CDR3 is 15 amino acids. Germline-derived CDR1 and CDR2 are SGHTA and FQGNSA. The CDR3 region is CASSPGQAPNYGCTF. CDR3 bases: TGTGCCAGCAGCCCCGGACAGGCCCCCAACTATGGCTGCACCTTC.

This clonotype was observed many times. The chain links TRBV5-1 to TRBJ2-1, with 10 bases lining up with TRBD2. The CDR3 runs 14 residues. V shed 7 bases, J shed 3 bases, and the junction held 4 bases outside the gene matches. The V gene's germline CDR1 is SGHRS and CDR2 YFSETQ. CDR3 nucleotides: TGCGCCAGCGGGCTAGCGGGAGACTACAATGAGCAGTTCTTC. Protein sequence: CASGLAGDYNEQFF.

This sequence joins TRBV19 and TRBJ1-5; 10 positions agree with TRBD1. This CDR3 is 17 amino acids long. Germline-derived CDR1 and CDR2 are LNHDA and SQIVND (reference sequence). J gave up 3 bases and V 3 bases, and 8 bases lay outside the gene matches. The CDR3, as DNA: TGTGCCAGTAGTATGACGCGAGGGACAGGGGTCAATCAGCCCCAGCATTTT. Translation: CASSMTRGTGVNQPQHF.

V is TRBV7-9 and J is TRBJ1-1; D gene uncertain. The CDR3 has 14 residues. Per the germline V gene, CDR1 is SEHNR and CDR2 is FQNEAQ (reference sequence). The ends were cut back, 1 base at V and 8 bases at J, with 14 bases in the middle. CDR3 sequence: CASSLVTETREAFF. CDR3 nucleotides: TGTGCCAGCAGCTTAGTAACAGAGACGAGGGAAGCTTTCTTT.

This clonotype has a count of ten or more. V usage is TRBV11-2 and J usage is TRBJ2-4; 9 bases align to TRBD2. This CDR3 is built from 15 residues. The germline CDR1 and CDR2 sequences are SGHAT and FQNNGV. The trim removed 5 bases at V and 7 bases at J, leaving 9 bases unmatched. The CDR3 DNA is TGTGCCAGCAGCCCTCTACGGCGGGAGGGCAACATTCAGTACTTC. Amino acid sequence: CASSPLRREGNIQYF.

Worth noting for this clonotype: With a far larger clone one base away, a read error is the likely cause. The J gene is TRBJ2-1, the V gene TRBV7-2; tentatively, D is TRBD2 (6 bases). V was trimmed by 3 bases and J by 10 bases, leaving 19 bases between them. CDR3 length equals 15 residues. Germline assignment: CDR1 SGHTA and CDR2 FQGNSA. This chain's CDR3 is CASSLVAVGSYEQFF. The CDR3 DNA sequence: TGTGCCAGCAGCTTGGTAGCGGTTGGTTCCTACGAGCAGTTCTTC. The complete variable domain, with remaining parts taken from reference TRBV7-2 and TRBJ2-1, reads GAGVSQSPSNKVTEKGKDVELRCDPISGHTALYWYRQSLGQGLEFLIYFQGNSAPDKSGLPSDRFSAERTGGSVSTLTIQRTQQEDSAVYLCASSLVAVGSYEQFFGPGTRLTVL.